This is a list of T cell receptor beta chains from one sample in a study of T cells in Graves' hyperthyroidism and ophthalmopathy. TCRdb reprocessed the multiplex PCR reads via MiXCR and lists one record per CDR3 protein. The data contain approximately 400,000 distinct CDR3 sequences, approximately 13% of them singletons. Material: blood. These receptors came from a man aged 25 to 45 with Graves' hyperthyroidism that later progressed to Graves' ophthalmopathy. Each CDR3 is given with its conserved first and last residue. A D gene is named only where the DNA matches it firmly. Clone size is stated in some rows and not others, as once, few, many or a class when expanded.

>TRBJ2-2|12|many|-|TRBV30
TGTGCCTGGACCAGGGGCACCGGGGAGCTGTTTTTT
CAWTRGTGELFF
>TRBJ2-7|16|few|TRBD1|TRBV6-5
TGTGCCAGCAGTTACGGGTACAGGGGAAAGTCCTACGAGCAGTACTTC
CASSYGYRGKSYEQYF
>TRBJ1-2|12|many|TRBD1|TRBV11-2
TGTGCCAGCAAACAGGGGGACTATGGCTACACCTTC
CASKQGDYGYTF
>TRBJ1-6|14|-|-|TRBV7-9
TGTGCCAGCAGCTCCGGGACACCAAATTCACCCCTCCACTTT
CASSSGTPNSPLHF
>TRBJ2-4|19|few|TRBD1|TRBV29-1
TGCAGCGTTGAGATCCAAACAGGGGAGCTCCCTCTAGCCAAAGACATTCAGTACTTC
CSVEIQTGELPLAKDIQYF
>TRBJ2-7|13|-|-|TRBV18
TGTGCCAGCTCGCTATATAAGGGGTCGACGCAGTACTTC
CASSLYKGSTQYF
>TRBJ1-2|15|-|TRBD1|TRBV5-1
TGCGCCAGCAGCTGGGGGCAGGGGGCCCTCTATGGCTACACCTTC
CASSWGQGALYGYTF
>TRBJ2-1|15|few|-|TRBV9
TGTGCCAGCAGCGGCGGGGGCCGCTCCTACAATGAGCAGTTCTTC
CASSGGGRSYNEQFF
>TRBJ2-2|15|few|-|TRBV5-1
TGCGCCAGCAGCCTCGAACAATCGAACACCGGGGAGCTGTTTTTT
CASSLEQSNTGELFF
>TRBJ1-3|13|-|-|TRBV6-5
TGTGCCAGCAGTTACTCGGGGGGAAACACCATATATTTT
CASSYSGGNTIYF
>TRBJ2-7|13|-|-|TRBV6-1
TGTGCCAGCAGTGTGACTCTCTCCTACGAGCAGTACTTC
CASSVTLSYEQYF
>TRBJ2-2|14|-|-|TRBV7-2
TGTGCCAACCGGAGGGGCGGGCGGACCGGGGAGCTGTTTTTT
CANRRGGRTGELFF
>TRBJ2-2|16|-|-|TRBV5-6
TGTGCCAGCAGCTACCTTGGGGGTCGGAACATCGGGGAGCTGTTTTTT
CASSYLGGRNIGELFF
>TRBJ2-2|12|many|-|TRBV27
TGTGCCAGCGGTCCTTCCAACGGGGAGCTGTTTTTT
CASGPSNGELFF
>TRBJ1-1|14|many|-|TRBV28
TGTGCCAGCAGTCCCCGCACAGGGCGCACTGAAGCTTTCTTT
CASSPRTGRTEAFF
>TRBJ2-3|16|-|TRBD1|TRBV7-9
TGTGCCAGCAGCTTTACCGGGACAGGAAGAACAGATACGCAGTATTTT
CASSFTGTGRTDTQYF
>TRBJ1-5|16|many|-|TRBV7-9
TGTGCCAGCAGCATCGGACAGTCGTATAGCAATCAGCCCCAGCATTTT
CASSIGQSYSNQPQHF
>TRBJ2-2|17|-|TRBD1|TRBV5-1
TGCGCCAGCAGCTTGGCCGTAGGACAGGACTACACCGGGGAGCTGTTTTTT
CASSLAVGQDYTGELFF
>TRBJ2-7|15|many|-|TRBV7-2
TGTGCCAGCAGCCCACTGTTGGTACAGGGCAACGAGCAGTACTTC
CASSPLLVQGNEQYF
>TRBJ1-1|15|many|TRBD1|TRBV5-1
TGCGCCAGCTATCGTCCGGGACAGTCGAACACTGAAGCTTTCTTT
CASYRPGQSNTEAFF